This T cell receptor beta chain was captured in a study of shared clonotypes between healthy human individuals. Study context: Serving as donors were a couple of women and three men, whose ages spanned 18 to 49. Per-donor plates numbered three CD4 naive, three CD4 memory, two CD8 naive and one CD8 memory. General study points: Generation of non-shared clonotypes was less probable than generation of clonotypes shared by all four donors.

Clones were sequenced by immunoSEQ multiplex PCR, and TCRdb holds only the in-frame ones, with some missing. The table records more than 2,000,000 clones, approximately 90% of them present only once. Note on this clone: Its target is not known.

Germline CDR1 is MNHEY and CDR2 is SVGAGI. The length of the CDR3 is 15 residues. J lost 7 bases, V lost 5 bases, and 12 bases had no gene match. V usage is TRBV6-5 and J usage is TRBJ2-7, with 9 bases lining up with TRBD1. This TCR was recovered from a man aged 18 to 35 in good health. Sequenced input: naive CD4+ T cells sorted from blood. As to subset: CD45RA+ positively selected. This CDR3 is CASSRRTGVSGEQYF. In DNA, the CDR3 is TGTGCCAGCAGTCGTAGGACAGGGGTGTCGGGGGAGCAGTACTTC.